Following are 15 T cell receptor beta chains from one sample sequenced in a study of tumor-infiltrating lymphocytes in primary liver carcinoma. Germline DNA was extracted alongside blood RNA, which was obtained from unsorted whole blood. TCR beta cDNA was prepared out of roughly 490 ng total RNA by means of a constant-region primer. Three-round nested multiplex PCR performed with slightly modified ARM-PCR produced the TCR beta libraries. Amplification in the first two PCR rounds was performed using TRBV1-TRBV30 forward primers and a C-beta reverse primer for 10 cycles each. TCRdb processed the multiplex PCR reads anew with MiXCR; each CDR3 protein has one entry. The sample includes around 330,000 distinct CDR3 sequences, 55% to 65% seen only once; the top ten take about 8.4%. The sequencing sample was made of peripheral blood. The receptors were gathered from a man aged 40-49 years with primary liver carcinoma and hepatitis B virus infection.

This clonotype was observed once. This may stem from a read error, because a much larger clone lies one nucleotide away. The J gene is TRBJ2-5, the V gene TRBV12-3 or TRBV12-4, with 7 bases matching TRBD1. V gave up 0 bases and J gave up 2 bases; unmatched junction bases: 3. CDR3 length: 15 residues. CDR3 loop: CASSLAGTEQETQYF. The CDR3 coding sequence is TGTGCCAGCAGTTTAGCGGGGACAGAGCAAGAGACCCAGTACTTC.

This clonotype came up a few times. The V and J genes are TRBV5-6 and TRBJ2-3, with D possibly matching TRBD2 (6 bases). Germline V lookup: CDR1 SGHDT, CDR2 YYEEEE. The CDR3 has 16 amino acids. The V end lost 4 bases, the J end lost 2 bases, and 17 bases lay between the germline ends. CDR3 amino acids: CASSKGVAGPTDTQYF. In nucleotides, the CDR3 is TGTGCCAGCAGCAAGGGAGTGGCGGGACCCACAGATACGCAGTATTTT.

To note about this clonotype: The DNA is omitted, as the CDR3 cannot be located on it reliably, and the CDR3 follows TCRdb's listing. The V gene is TRBV29-1, the J gene TRBJ1-2; the DNA was not used to check the table's D call, TRBD1. The CDR3 is 13 amino acids long, termini counted. The germline CDR1 and CDR2 sequences are SQVTM and ANQGSEA. CDR3 region: CSVAQGANYGYIF.

As regards this clonotype: Given a much more abundant clone one base away, this may be a read error. The rearrangement uses TRBV6-5 and TRBJ1-2; 7 positions match TRBD1. The CDR3 spans 18 residues. Germline V gene data show CDR1 as MNHEY and CDR2 as SVGAGI. With V trimmed by 5 bases and J by 8 bases, 23 bases remained unmatched. The CDR3, as DNA: TGTGCCAGCAGTCTAGCGTTGCAGCCGGGACAGCGAATCGGAGGCTACACCTTC. Protein product: CASSLALQPGQRIGGYTF.

A few counts support this clonotype. A much more abundant neighbour one base away suggests this may be a read error. CDR3 sequence: CASSLGTGRNSPLRF. The CDR3 region has the DNA TGTGCCAGCAGTCTCGGGACAGGGCGCAATTCACCCCTCCGCTTT. The chain couples TRBV6-6 to TRBJ1-6, with 9 bases lining up with TRBD1. The germline V gene encodes CDR1 MNHNY and CDR2 SVGAGI (reference sequence). The CDR3 length is 15 residues.

This chain connects TRBV5-1 to TRBJ2-5; D ambiguous. CDR3 length equals 13 residues. CDR1 and CDR2 (germline): SGHRS, YFSETQ. With 2 bases removed from V and 9 bases from J, the gap between germline ends came to 14 bases. The chain's CDR3 is CASSFEVRRAQYF. The CDR3 DNA is TGCGCCAGCAGCTTTGAGGTGAGAAGAGCCCAGTACTTC.

The CDR3 protein is CASGPTGGEGNQPQHF. In DNA form, the CDR3 reads TGTGCCAGCGGTCCGACAGGCGGGGAAGGCAATCAGCCCCAGCATTTT. The V call is TRBV6-2 or TRBV6-3, the J call TRBJ1-5; maybe TRBD1 (6 bases). Deletions cut 8 bases from V and 2 bases from J, with 19 bases between. CDR1 is MNHEY, CDR2 SVGEGT, per germline. The CDR3 has 16 residues.

The gene calls are TRBV11-3 and TRBJ2-1; D call uncertain. This CDR3 comprises 16 residues. Trimming took off 9 bases at V and 1 base at J, with 19 bases between the two ends. CDR1 is SGHNT, CDR2 YENEEA, per germline. The CDR3: CARSLGRVRSYNEQFF. The CDR3 DNA reads as TGTGCCAGAAGTTTAGGCCGTGTTCGGTCCTACAATGAGCAGTTCTTC.

A remark on this clonotype: With a much larger clone just one base away, this may be a read error. The chain joins TRBV4-2 to TRBJ1-1; D gene unclear. Germline V gene data show CDR1 as LGHNA and CDR2 as YNFKEQ. CDR3 length equals 16 residues. Trimming stripped 1 base from V and 8 bases from J, with 20 bases between. In DNA form, the CDR3 reads TGTGCCAGCAGCCAAGTTGTTCCGGAGGTCTCTGAGGAAGCTTTCTTT. Encoded protein: CASSQVVPEVSEEAFF.

The chain links TRBV6-1 to TRBJ1-3, with D possibly TRBD1 on 6 matching bases. The CDR3 runs 14 residues. V dropped 7 bases and J dropped 2 bases, with 12 bases sitting between them. The germline V gene encodes CDR1 MNHNS and CDR2 SASEGT. CDR3 bases: TGTGCCAGCAATCTTCAGGGGCCTGGAAACACCATATATTTT. As protein: CASNLQGPGNTIYF.

This clonotype was seen many times. A much larger clone differs by one base, so this may be a read error. The CDR3 sequence: CASSLRTDTQHF. In DNA, the CDR3 is TGTGCCAGCAGCTTAAGGACAGATACGCAGCATTTT. V gene TRBV11-1 combines with J gene TRBJ2-3; D possibly corresponds to TRBD1 (6 bases). Near its end, the DNA agrees better with TRBJ1-5, so the J call may be wrong. The CDR3 totals 12 residues. In germline, CDR1 is SGHAT, CDR2 FQDESV (reference sequence).

The sample holds one count of this clonotype. A read error may account for a junction end that differs from germline. The CDR3 loop is CSVLSPGPTGELLF. CDR3 nucleotide sequence: TGCAGCGTCCTCAGTCCGGGACCCACCGGGGAGCTGCTTTTT. The V and J genes are TRBV29-1 and TRBJ2-2; D tentatively fits TRBD1 or TRBD2 (5 bases each). CDR1 is SQVTM and CDR2 is ANQGSEA in the germline V gene. This CDR3 spans 14 amino acids.

This clonotype came up many times. A read error may produce the germline difference seen at one junction end. The chain has TRBV6-1 and TRBJ2-7, with D unclear. Per the germline V gene, CDR1 is MNHNS and CDR2 is SASEGT. The CDR3 loop spans 11 amino acids. CDR3 sequence reads: CASGDVGEQYF. CDR3 coding DNA: TGTGCCAGCGGTGACGTGGGGGAGCAGTACTTC.

V usage is TRBV20-1 and J usage is TRBJ1-5; TRBD1 is a possible D gene (6 bases). V was cut by 1 base and J by 0 bases, with 13 bases left in between. Germline V CDR1 and CDR2: DFQATT, SNEGSKA (reference sequence). This CDR3 is built from 16 residues. The CDR3: CSARGSGDLSNQPQHF. Written as DNA, the CDR3 is TGCAGTGCTAGAGGTTCAGGGGACCTTAGCAATCAGCCCCAGCATTTT.

The gene calls are TRBV4-2 and TRBJ2-3; 8 nucleotides agree with TRBD1. Germline loops: CDR1 LGHNA, CDR2 YNFKEQ. Trimming took 0 bases from V and 2 from J; bases not matched to a gene: 4. There are 16 residues in the CDR3. The CDR3 reads CASSQDTDRATDTQYF. CDR3 DNA: TGTGCCAGCAGCCAAGATACGGACAGGGCCACAGATACGCAGTATTTT.